The clone carrying this T cell receptor (beta chain) has only a few counts. Then a second PCR, running about 7 to 11 cycles, was carried out with a sample-barcoded 5' primer and a J-beta primer mix. TCRdb redid the calling of the 5' RACE reads with MiXCR, one entry per CDR3 protein. This sample has about 930,000 distinct CDR3 sequences; almost 30% occur once, and the top ten carry roughly 10%. This sample is part of a study of blood T cells in healthy people across ages. V was cut by 1 base and J by 1 base, with 10 bases left in between. CDR1 is ENHRY and CDR2 is SYGVKD in the germline V gene. CDR3 size: 15 residues. The same sample was also used in a study of T cells of mothers and their children. This second study says: Over five children and their three healthy Caucasian mothers were the donors. At a rate of about 1.5 ug per 15 ul, cDNA synthesis received all of the extracted RNA. Within related and unrelated pairs, thymic selection shapes TCR recombination output in a similar way.

The chain has TRBV10-3 and TRBJ1-1, with D tentatively TRBD1 (5 bases). The TCR comes from a woman between 40 and 50 years old in good health. The sample was blood. CDR3 nucleotides: TGTGCCATCAGTGAGTTAGGGGATCGGAACACTGAAGCTTTCTTT. It encodes CAISELGDRNTEAFF.